This is a list of T cell receptor beta chains from one sample in a study of identical twins. TCRdb re-derived calls from the 5' RACE reads in MiXCR, one entry per CDR3 protein. The table includes a few hundred thousand distinct CDR3 sequences, under 20% detected once. The sample consisted of naive T cells sorted from blood. These receptors all stem from a man aged 50-60 years in good health. Both conserved end residues are part of each CDR3. The D gene is left open where the match is weak. Size tells how often a clone was seen (once, few, many) or the class of an expanded clone, and some rows leave it out.

d_gene,v_gene,j_gene,abundance,CDR3nt,CDR3aa
NA,TRBV7-6,TRBJ2-7,few,TGTGCCAGCAGCTTAAGCATGTCCTACGAGCAGTACTTC,CASSLSMSYEQYF
NA,TRBV21-1,TRBJ2-7,many,TGTGCCAGCAGCAAAGGGGAAGGAGCGGGAGTCTCCTACGAGCAGTACTTC,CASSKGEGAGVSYEQYF
TRBD2,TRBV7-7,TRBJ2-1,many,TGTGCCAGCAGCTTGGGGACTAGCGTCAACAATGAGCAGTTCTTC,CASSLGTSVNNEQFF
NA,TRBV20-1,TRBJ1-4,NA,TGCAGTGCTAGAGACGCGCAGGGATCAAAACTGTTTTTT,CSARDAQGSKLFF
NA,TRBV19,TRBJ2-1,many,TGTGCCAGTAGTATAACCTGGCTCCGGGTCTCCTCGCCGGGTTACAATGAGCAGTTCTTC,CASSITWLRVSSPGYNEQFF
TRBD1,TRBV20-1,TRBJ1-4,NA,TGCAGTGCTAGAACAGGGGCAACTAATGAAAAACTGTTTTTT,CSARTGATNEKLFF
NA,TRBV20-1,TRBJ1-2,many,TGCAGTGCTAAAGTGGACCATTATGGCTACACCTTC,CSAKVDHYGYTF
NA,TRBV10-3,TRBJ2-5,NA,TGTGCCATCGGGGACAAACAAGAGACCCAGTACTTC,CAIGDKQETQYF
TRBD2,TRBV12-3/TRBV12-4,TRBJ2-1,NA,TGTGCCAGCAGTTTTTGGACTAGCGGGAGTGGGTATGAGCAGTTCTTC,CASSFWTSGSGYEQFF
NA,TRBV20-1,TRBJ2-5,NA,TGCAGTGCTAGATCGGGGTCCAGCACCCAGTACTTC,CSARSGSSTQYF